These 8 T cell receptor beta chains came from one sample sequenced in a study of tumor-infiltrating lymphocytes in localized non-small cell lung cancer. Assay: immunoSEQ multiplex PCR; the TCRdb copy retains only in-frame clones and omits some. This table has 6,000 to 8,000 clones, 55% to 85% appearing once. Sequencing was performed on lung tumor tissue. Receptors were obtained from a human donor with non-small cell lung cancer.

CDR3 sequence: CASSIQGIQPQHF. Here the CDR3 DNA reads TGTGCCAGTAGTATACAAGGGATTCAGCCCCAGCATTTT. The chain employs TRBV19 and TRBJ1-5; no reliable D call. The CDR3 runs to 13 residues. The germline CDR1 and CDR2 sequences are LNHDA and SQIVND (reference sequence). V was cut by 2 bases and J by 6 bases, with 8 bases left in between.

This clone occurred once. The rearrangement joins TRBV28 to TRBJ1-4; D not resolved. This CDR3 has 12 residues. Germline loops: CDR1 MDHEN, CDR2 SYDVKM. Trimming took 8 bases from V and 8 from J, leaving 12 bases between them. CDR3 region: CASAVFGEKLFF. The CDR3 DNA reads TGTGCCAGCGCGGTGTTTGGAGAAAAACTGTTTTTT.

The V gene is TRBV6-5, the J gene TRBJ1-3; D is perhaps TRBD1 (5 bases). The CDR3 is 14 amino acids. V gave up 10 bases and J gave up 0 bases, with 13 bases separating them. CDR1 and CDR2 from the germline V gene are MNHEY and SVGAGI. Written as DNA, the CDR3 is TGTGCCACCGTGACAGCTGACTCTGGAAACACCATATATTTT. Encoded protein: CATVTADSGNTIYF.

This clone was recorded a few times. The gene calls are TRBV6-6 and TRBJ2-5; 12 bases map to TRBD2. The V gene's germline CDR1 is MNHNY and CDR2 SVGAGI (reference sequence). This CDR3 is built from 15 residues. Unmatched junction bases numbered 4, after V lost 4 bases and J lost 4 bases. The CDR3 region is CASSSMGLAGETQYF. The CDR3 nucleotides are TGTGCCAGCAGTTCCATGGGACTAGCGGGAGAGACCCAGTACTTC.

The CDR3: CASGTYTDTQYF. The CDR3 DNA is TGTGCCAGCGGGACTTACACAGATACGCAGTATTTT. The chain recombines TRBV2 with TRBJ2-3; D may be TRBD2 (6 bases). The V gene's germline CDR1 is SNHLY and CDR2 FYNNEI. V was pared by 8 bases and J by 2 bases, with 8 bases between. The length of the CDR3 is 12 residues.

The chain carries TRBV2 and TRBJ1-3, with D perhaps TRBD1 (6 bases). Trimming removed 1 base from V and 0 bases from J, with 16 bases in between. The length of the CDR3 is 18 residues. Germline CDR1 is SNHLY and CDR2 is FYNNEI. This chain's CDR3 is CASSEGGTPISSGNTIYF. The CDR3, as DNA: TGTGCCAGCAGTGAAGGGGGGACACCCATCAGCTCTGGAAACACCATATATTTT.

The chain links TRBV6-1 to TRBJ1-6; 7 bases fit TRBD1. The CDR3 length is 14 residues. The V segment lost 6 bases and the J segment 9 bases; nucleotides outside the gene matches: 8. The germline CDR1 and CDR2 sequences are MNHNS and SASEGT. The CDR3 spells CASRLGQTGSPLHF. The CDR3 DNA sequence: TGTGCCAGCAGGCTGGGACAGACCGGTTCACCCCTCCACTTT.

By its share, this clone is large. The V and J genes are TRBV7-9 and TRBJ2-7; 7 nucleotides agree with TRBD1. V was pared by 4 bases and J by 3 bases, with 6 bases of the junction left unmatched. The CDR3 runs 14 residues. CDR1 is SEHNR, CDR2 FQNEAQ, per germline (reference sequence). The CDR3 sequence: CASSSNRGRYEQYF. The CDR3 coding sequence is TGTGCCAGCAGCTCCAACAGGGGACGCTACGAGCAGTACTTC.